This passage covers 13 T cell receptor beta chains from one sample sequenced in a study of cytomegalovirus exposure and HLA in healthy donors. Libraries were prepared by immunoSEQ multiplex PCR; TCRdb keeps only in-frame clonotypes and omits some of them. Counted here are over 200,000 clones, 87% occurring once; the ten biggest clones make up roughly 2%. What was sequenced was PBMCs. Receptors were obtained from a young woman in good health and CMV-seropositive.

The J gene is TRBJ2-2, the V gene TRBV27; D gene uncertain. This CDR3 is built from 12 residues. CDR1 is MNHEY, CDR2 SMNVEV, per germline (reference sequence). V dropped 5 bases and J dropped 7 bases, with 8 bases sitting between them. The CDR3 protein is CASSTAGGELFF. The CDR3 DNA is TGTGCCAGCAGTACGGCAGGCGGGGAGCTGTTTTTT.

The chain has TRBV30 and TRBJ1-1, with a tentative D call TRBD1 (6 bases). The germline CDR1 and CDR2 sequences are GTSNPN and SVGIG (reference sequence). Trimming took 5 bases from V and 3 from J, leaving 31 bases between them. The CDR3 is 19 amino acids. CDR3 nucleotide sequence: TGTGCCTGGTCCCCGCGACGCAACGTGGGAGGGGGTTGGGACACTGAAGCTTTCTTT. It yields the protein CAWSPRRNVGGGWDTEAFF.

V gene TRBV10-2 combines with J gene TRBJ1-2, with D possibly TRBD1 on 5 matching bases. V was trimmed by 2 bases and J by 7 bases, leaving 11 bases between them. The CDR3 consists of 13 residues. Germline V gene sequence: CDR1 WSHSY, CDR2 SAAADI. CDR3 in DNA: TGCGCCAGCAGTGAGGCAGGGCCCACTGGCTACACCTTC. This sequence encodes CASSEAGPTGYTF.

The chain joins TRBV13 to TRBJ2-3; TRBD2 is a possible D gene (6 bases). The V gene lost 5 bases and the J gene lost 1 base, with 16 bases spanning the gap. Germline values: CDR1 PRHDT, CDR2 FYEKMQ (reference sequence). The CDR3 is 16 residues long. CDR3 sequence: CASSASRASGTDTQYF. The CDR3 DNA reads TGTGCCAGCAGCGCCAGCCGGGCTAGCGGCACAGATACGCAGTATTTT.

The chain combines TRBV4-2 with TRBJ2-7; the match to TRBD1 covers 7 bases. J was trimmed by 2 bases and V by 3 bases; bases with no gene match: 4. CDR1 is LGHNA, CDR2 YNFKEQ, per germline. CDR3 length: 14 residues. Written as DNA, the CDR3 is TGTGCCAGCAGCCAGCAAGACAGGGCCTACGAGCAGTACTTC. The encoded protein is CASSQQDRAYEQYF.

In nucleotides, the CDR3 is TGTGCCAGCAGCGCCACTAGCGGACCCTACAATGAGCAGTTCTTC. It translates to CASSATSGPYNEQFF. The chain joins TRBV9 to TRBJ2-1, with TRBD2 identical over 8 bases. CDR1 is SGDLS, CDR2 YYNGEE, per germline. This CDR3 comprises 15 residues. J lost 2 bases, V lost 3 bases, and 4 bases had no gene match.

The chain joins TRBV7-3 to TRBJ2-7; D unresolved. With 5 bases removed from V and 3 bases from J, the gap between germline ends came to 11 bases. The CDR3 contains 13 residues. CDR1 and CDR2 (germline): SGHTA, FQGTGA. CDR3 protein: CASSRRAGYEQYF. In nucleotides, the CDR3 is TGTGCCAGCAGCCGTCGTGCAGGCTACGAGCAGTACTTC.

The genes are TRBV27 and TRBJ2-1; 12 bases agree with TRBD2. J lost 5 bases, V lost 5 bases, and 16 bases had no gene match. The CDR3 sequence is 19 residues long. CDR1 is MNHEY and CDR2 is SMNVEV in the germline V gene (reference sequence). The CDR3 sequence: CASSLGLAGGPGNDNEQFF. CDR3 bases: TGTGCCAGCAGTCTCGGGCTAGCGGGAGGGCCCGGGAATGACAATGAGCAGTTCTTC.

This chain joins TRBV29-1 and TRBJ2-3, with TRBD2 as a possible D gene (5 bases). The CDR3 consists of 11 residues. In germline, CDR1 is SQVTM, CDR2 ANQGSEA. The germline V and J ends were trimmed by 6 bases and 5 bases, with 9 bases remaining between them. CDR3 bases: TGCAGCGTCGAAACTAGAGATACGCAGTATTTT. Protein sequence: CSVETRDTQYF.

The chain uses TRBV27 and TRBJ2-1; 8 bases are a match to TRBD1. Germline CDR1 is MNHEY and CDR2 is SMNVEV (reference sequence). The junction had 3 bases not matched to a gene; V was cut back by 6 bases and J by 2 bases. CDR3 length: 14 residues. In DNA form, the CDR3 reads TGTGCCAGCAGGGAACAGGGGGCCTACAATGAGCAGTTCTTC. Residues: CASREQGAYNEQFF.

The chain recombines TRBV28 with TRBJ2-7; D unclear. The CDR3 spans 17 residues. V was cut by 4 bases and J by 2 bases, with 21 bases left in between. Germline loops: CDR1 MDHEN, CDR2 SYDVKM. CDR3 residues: CASSSVPGWVETYEQYF. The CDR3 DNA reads TGTGCCAGCAGTTCGGTCCCCGGTTGGGTGGAGACCTACGAGCAGTACTTC.

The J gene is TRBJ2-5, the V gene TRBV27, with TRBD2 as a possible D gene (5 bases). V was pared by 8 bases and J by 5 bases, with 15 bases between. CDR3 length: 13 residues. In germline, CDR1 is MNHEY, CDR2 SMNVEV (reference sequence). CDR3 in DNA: TGTGCCAGCGGGAGAAGGAAATGGGAGACCCAGTACTTC. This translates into CASGRRKWETQYF.

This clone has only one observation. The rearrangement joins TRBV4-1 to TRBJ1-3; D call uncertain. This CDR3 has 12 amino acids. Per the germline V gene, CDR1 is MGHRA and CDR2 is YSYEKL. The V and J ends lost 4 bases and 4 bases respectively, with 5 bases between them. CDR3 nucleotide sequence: TGCGCCAGCAGCCCGAGGGGAAACACCATATATTTT. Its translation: CASSPRGNTIYF.